Shown below are 29 T cell receptor beta chains from a single sample sequenced in a study of blood T cell repertoires in COVID-19. Repertoires were generated with immunoSEQ multiplex PCR, while TCRdb's copy carries only in-frame clones and drops some. Of around 150,000 clones in the sample, 82% were seen once. Sequencing was carried out using peripheral blood. The receptors were sampled from a middle-aged woman with COVID-19, enrolled during active disease.

The chain recombines TRBV7-9 with TRBJ2-1, with 9 positions matching TRBD2. J lost 2 bases, V lost 2 bases, and 10 bases had no gene match. The CDR3 sequence is 18 residues long. Looked up from germline, CDR1 is SEHNR and CDR2 is FQNEAQ (reference sequence). The CDR3 sequence: CASSLIGSGGLTYNEQFF. The CDR3 nucleotides are TGTGCCAGCAGCTTAATTGGTAGCGGGGGACTCACCTACAATGAGCAGTTCTTC.

The chain recombines TRBV7-8 with TRBJ1-1, with TRBD1 as a possible D gene (5 bases). This CDR3 has 15 residues. Trimming removed 5 bases at V and 3 bases at J, with 16 bases between. Germline assignment: CDR1 SGHVS and CDR2 FQNEAQ. This CDR3 reads CASSPSGWGDTEAFF. The DNA of the CDR3 is TGTGCCAGCAGCCCGAGTGGTTGGGGGGACACTGAAGCTTTCTTT.

This clone was seen a handful of times. This sequence joins TRBV21-1 and TRBJ2-2; TRBD1, the table's D call, was not compared with the DNA. TRBV21-1 is a recognized pseudogene. The CDR3 extends over 14 amino acids. Written as DNA, the CDR3 is TGTGCCAGCAGCAAACAGGGGGCCACCGGGGAGCTGTTTTTT. Amino acids: CASSKQGATGELFF.

The gene calls are TRBV7-8 and TRBJ2-7; 10 bases are shared with TRBD1. Unmatched junction bases numbered 7, after V lost 5 bases and J lost 3 bases. CDR3 length: 15 residues. Germline V gene sequence: CDR1 SGHVS, CDR2 FQNEAQ. Written as DNA, the CDR3 is TGTGCCAGCAGCCACAGGACAGGGGGTATCTACGAGCAGTACTTC. It specifies CASSHRTGGIYEQYF.

The rearrangement joins TRBV6-9 to TRBJ1-1; 7 positions agree with TRBD1. J lost 7 bases, V lost 4 bases, and 6 bases had no gene match. This CDR3 has 13 amino acids. The germline gives CDR1 MNHGY, CDR2 SVAAGI. The CDR3 DNA sequence: TGTGCCAGCAGTTCCCTGGGACAGTATGAAGCTTTCTTT. This gives the protein CASSSLGQYEAFF.

The chain uses TRBV5-1 and TRBJ1-5, with 8 positions matching TRBD1. Germline loops: CDR1 SGHRS, CDR2 YFSETQ. J gave up 9 bases and V 4 bases, and 6 bases lay outside the gene matches. There are 13 residues in the CDR3. The CDR3 DNA reads as TGCGCCAGCAGCACGACAGGGGTAGGGCCCCAGCATTTT. Protein sequence: CASSTTGVGPQHF. Looking up the rest from reference TRBV5-1 and TRBJ1-5 gives the full variable domain: KAGVTQTPRYLIKTRGQQVTLSCSPISGHRSVSWYQQTPGQGLQFLFEYFSETQRNKGNFPGRFSGRQFSNSRSEMNVSTLELGDSALYLCASSTTGVGPQHFGDGTRLSIL.

The genes are TRBV7-9 and TRBJ2-7, with D possibly TRBD2 on 7 matching bases. The V gene's germline CDR1 is SEHNR and CDR2 FQNEAQ (reference sequence). V was cut by 1 base and J by 6 bases, with 13 bases left in between. This CDR3 region has 14 residues. The CDR3 loop is CASSLVGGPGEQYF. In nucleotides, the CDR3 is TGTGCCAGCAGCTTAGTCGGGGGGCCGGGCGAGCAGTACTTC.

V is TRBV10-2 and J is TRBJ1-4; unclear D gene. V was trimmed by 0 bases and J by 2 bases, leaving 7 bases between them. The CDR3 sequence is 15 residues long. From germline, CDR1 is WSHSY and CDR2 SAAADI. CDR3 sequence: CASSESTFTNEKLFF. DNA of the CDR3: TGCGCCAGCAGTGAGTCCACATTTACTAATGAAAAACTGTTTTTT.

The rearrangement links TRBV27 to TRBJ2-5, with 8 bases aligning to TRBD1. The V and J ends lost 8 bases and 5 bases, in that order; junction bases with no gene match: 10. Germline loops: CDR1 MNHEY, CDR2 SMNVEV (reference sequence). The CDR3 extends over 14 amino acids. The CDR3 reads CASATGGMSETQYF. DNA for the CDR3: TGTGCCAGCGCAACAGGGGGAATGTCGGAGACCCAGTACTTC.

J is TRBJ1-2 and V is TRBV20-1, with D unresolved. CDR1 is DFQATT and CDR2 is SNEGSKA in the germline V gene (reference sequence). Trimming pared 6 bases from V and 5 bases from J, leaving 10 bases between. The CDR3 extends over 11 amino acids. Here the CDR3 reads CSAPVTYGYTF. CDR3 sequence (DNA): TGCAGTGCCCCGGTGACTTATGGCTACACCTTC.

This chain uses TRBV9 with TRBJ1-2, with TRBD1 matching over 11 bases. The germline V gene has CDR1 SGDLS and CDR2 YYNGEE. CDR3 length equals 13 residues. V trimming: 5 bases; J trimming: 5 bases; junction bases outside the gene matches: 2. CDR3 sequence reads: CASSGQGAYGYTF. CDR3 DNA sequence: TGTGCCAGCAGTGGACAGGGGGCATATGGCTACACCTTC.

J is TRBJ2-5 and V is TRBV11-1; TRBD2 aligns across 7 bases. V gave up 5 bases and J gave up 4 bases; unmatched junction bases: 10. The germline CDR1 and CDR2 sequences are SGHAT and FQDESV (reference sequence). The CDR3 totals 15 residues. CDR3 residues: CASSTGQAGVETQYF. The CDR3, as DNA: TGTGCCAGCAGCACGGGCCAGGCGGGAGTAGAGACCCAGTACTTC. Complete variable domain (other parts from reference TRBV11-1 and TRBJ2-5): EAEVAQSPRYKITEKSQAVAFWCDPISGHATLYWYRQILGQGPELLVQFQDESVVDDSQLPKDRFSAERLKGVDSTLKIQPAELGDSAMYLCASSTGQAGVETQYFGPGTRLLVL.

The genes are TRBV7-9 and TRBJ1-6; weak D call: TRBD1 (6 bases). V was cut by 5 bases and J by 7 bases, with 9 bases left in between. The germline V gene has CDR1 SEHNR and CDR2 FQNEAQ (reference sequence). The CDR3 is 13 amino acids. In DNA form, the CDR3 reads TGTGCCAGCAGCCGAGACAGGAATTCACCCCTCCACTTT. This gives the protein CASSRDRNSPLHF.

This clone came up a few times. The genes are TRBV7-9 and TRBJ1-2; TRBD1 is a possible D gene (6 bases). Germline CDR1 is SEHNR and CDR2 is FQNEAQ (reference sequence). V was trimmed by 1 base and J by 7 bases, leaving 13 bases between them. The CDR3 consists of 14 residues. The CDR3 here is CASSLVAGEGGYTF. In DNA, the CDR3 is TGTGCCAGCAGCTTAGTGGCAGGGGAGGGTGGCTACACCTTC.

The chain has TRBV7-3 and TRBJ2-7, with 10 bases identical to TRBD2. CDR3 length: 15 residues. J lost 5 bases, V lost 0 bases, and 4 bases had no gene match. Germline V gene sequence: CDR1 SGHTA, CDR2 FQGTGA. The CDR3, as DNA: TGTGCCAGCAGCTTAACTAGCGGGAGGATTAACGAGCAGTACTTC. Translating it yields CASSLTSGRINEQYF.

The chain is built from TRBV7-2 and TRBJ1-2; no firm D call. Germline loops: CDR1 SGHTA, CDR2 FQGNSA. The CDR3 length is 12 residues. The V gene lost 1 base and the J gene lost 5 bases, with 5 bases spanning the gap. CDR3 sequence: CASSLGVYGYTF. CDR3 DNA sequence: TGTGCCAGCAGCTTAGGAGTTTATGGCTACACCTTC.

Only one count was recorded for this clone. DNA for the CDR3: TGTGCCAGCAGTTATAGTAGTGAGCAGTTCTTC. This encodes CASSYSSEQFF. This chain joins TRBV6-2 or TRBV6-3 and TRBJ2-1; the D is unclear. Per germline, CDR1 MNHEY and CDR2 SVGEGT. V lost 3 bases and J 9 bases, leaving 6 bases between the germline ends. This CDR3 has 11 residues.

This clone has only one observation. This chain connects TRBV4-1 to TRBJ1-1; D remains unclear. The CDR3 contains 13 residues. Germline V gives CDR1 MGHRA, CDR2 YSYEKL. The V end was cut by 4 bases, the J end by 3 bases, with 9 bases between. The CDR3 DNA reads TGCGCCAGCAGCCTAAATCAGGACACTGAAGCTTTCTTT. Protein sequence: CASSLNQDTEAFF.

This rearrangement joins TRBV5-4 to TRBJ1-4; TRBD1 matches 9 bases. J lost 7 bases, V lost 4 bases, and 5 bases had no gene match. There are 14 residues in the CDR3. The germline V gene encodes CDR1 SGHNT and CDR2 YYREEE (reference sequence). The CDR3 DNA is TGTGCCAGCAGCACCGACAGGGGGGGTGAAAAACTGTTTTTT. Protein sequence: CASSTDRGGEKLFF.

The chain couples TRBV7-2 to TRBJ2-1; the D gene is possibly TRBD2 (6 bases). Trimming stripped 8 bases from V and 6 bases from J, with 20 bases between. The CDR3 covers 15 residues. In germline, CDR1 is SGHTA, CDR2 FQGNSA. The DNA of the CDR3 is TGTGCCAGCTCCTACGGGGGTGAAGGGCTCAATGAGCAGTTCTTC. Its translation is CASSYGGEGLNEQFF.

The chain carries TRBV19 and TRBJ1-3; D gene uncertain. This CDR3 is built from 15 residues. With 7 bases removed from V and 5 bases from J, the gap between germline ends came to 18 bases. From germline, CDR1 is LNHDA and CDR2 SQIVND (reference sequence). CDR3 coding DNA: TGTGCCAGTAAGGACTCCATCTCTCGGCGAAACACCATATATTTT. Its protein is CASKDSISRRNTIYF.

The chain joins TRBV7-6 to TRBJ1-3; D unresolved. This CDR3 has 17 residues. Trimming took off 5 bases at V and 0 bases at J, with 17 bases between the two ends. Germline V lookup: CDR1 SGHVS, CDR2 FNYEAQ. CDR3 nucleotide sequence: TGTGCCAGCAGCCCCGAGGCCATCGGGATCTCTGGAAACACCATATATTTT. It encodes CASSPEAIGISGNTIYF.

This chain links TRBV14 with TRBJ2-1; 8 bases are a match to TRBD2. Germline CDR1 reads SGHDN; CDR2 reads FVKESK. This CDR3 has 15 amino acids. V lost 2 bases, J lost 2 bases, and 2 bases stayed unmatched. The CDR3 reads CASSQRGGPYNEQFF. The CDR3 region has the DNA TGTGCCAGCAGCCAACGGGGGGGCCCCTACAATGAGCAGTTCTTC.

This chain connects TRBV9 to TRBJ1-1, with a weak D call TRBD1 (5 bases). The V end was cut by 0 bases, the J end by 8 bases, with 14 bases between. CDR1 and CDR2 (germline): SGDLS, YYNGEE. The CDR3 runs to 14 residues. The CDR3 nucleotides read TGTGCCAGCAGCGTAGGAAGGGGTGGGAGGGAAGCTTTCTTT. Its protein product is CASSVGRGGREAFF.

The chain uses TRBV24-1 and TRBJ1-3; 7 bases map to TRBD1. Germline V lookup: CDR1 KGHDR, CDR2 SFDVKD. There are 15 residues in the CDR3. J gave up 2 bases and V 3 bases, and 3 bases lay outside the gene matches. The CDR3 protein is CATSDDRVPGNTIYF. Here the CDR3 DNA reads TGTGCCACCAGTGATGACAGGGTCCCTGGAAACACCATATATTTT.

The V and J genes are TRBV5-4 and TRBJ2-7; 8 bases fit TRBD1. The trim removed 4 bases at V and 3 bases at J, leaving 9 bases unmatched. The germline V gene encodes CDR1 SGHNT and CDR2 YYREEE (reference sequence). This CDR3 contains 15 residues. CDR3 DNA: TGTGCCAGCAGCGGGCCGGGACAGGAAAGCTACGAGCAGTACTTC. Encoded protein: CASSGPGQESYEQYF.

The chain combines TRBV28 with TRBJ1-5; 8 bases line up with TRBD1. Germline loops: CDR1 MDHEN, CDR2 SYDVKM. This CDR3 contains 15 residues. The trim removed 7 bases at V and 3 bases at J, leaving 8 bases unmatched. For the CDR3, the DNA is TGTGCCAGCACGGCAGGGGGCGCCTTCAATCAGCCCCAGCATTTT. It yields the protein CASTAGGAFNQPQHF.

The CDR3 here is CAITGLGNTIYF. CDR3 in DNA: TGTGCCATAACAGGGCTCGGAAACACCATATATTTT. This rearrangement joins TRBV2 to TRBJ1-3; possible D gene TRBD1, 6 bases. Looked up from germline, CDR1 is SNHLY and CDR2 is FYNNEI. The CDR3 extends over 12 amino acids. The V and J ends lost 10 bases and 4 bases respectively, with 11 bases between them.

The chain couples TRBV18 to TRBJ1-2, with TRBD1 identical over 7 bases. This CDR3 contains 15 residues. Germline CDR1 reads KGHSH; CDR2 reads LQKENI. After removal of 3 bases from V and 3 bases from J, the junction contained 7 bases not matched to a gene. The CDR3 loop is CASSPLDRPDYGYTF. The CDR3 DNA is TGTGCCAGCTCACCCTTGGACAGGCCCGACTATGGCTACACCTTC. Full variable domain (remainder filled in from reference TRBV18 and TRBJ1-2): NAGVMQNPRHLVRRRGQEARLRCSPMKGHSHVYWYRQLPEEGLKFMVYLQKENIIDESGMPKERFSAEFPKEGPSILRIQQVVRGDSAAYFCASSPLDRPDYGYTFGSGTRLTVV.